Here is one TCR beta chain with its context. In the original processing: How many nucleated cells were present was estimated from reference gene primer amplification. Sequenced by immunoSEQ multiplex PCR; TCRdb stores in-frame clones only, minus some. V and J calls and clone size are given by that table; D and trimming were obtained from the DNA. The table includes 300,000 to 350,000 clones, roughly 88% detected once. This specimen comes from a study of blood T cell repertoires in COVID-19. Study overall: In each case, the material was cDNA or gDNA derived from T cells, B-cell-depleted T cells, or PBMCs.

Everyone who took part was 18 to 89 years old, and they came from about 23 US areas. Symptom resolution, clearance, or two negative PCRs marked the recovered donors of Cohort 3. This clonotype originated in a man in his thirties or forties who had recovered from COVID-19. The sequencing sample was made of PBMCs or T cells enriched from blood (not recorded which).

The CDR3 region is CASSYRGNTEAFF. Written as DNA, the CDR3 is TGTGCCAGCAGTTACAGAGGAAACACTGAAGCTTTCTTT. V usage is TRBV6-2 or TRBV6-3 and J usage is TRBJ1-1, with D unresolved. The germline V gene has CDR1 MNHEY and CDR2 SVGEGT. Deletions cut 2 bases from V and 2 bases from J, with 6 bases between. The length of the CDR3 is 13 residues.